The 19 T cell receptor beta chains reported below all come from one sample, sequenced in a study of PD-L1 blockade in urothelial cancer. Time point defined: peripheral blood 6 weeks after treatment start. Data came from immunoSEQ multiplex PCR; TCRdb stores just in-frame clones and leaves some out. The sample includes 72,000 or so clones, 88% of them seen just once. The source was PBMCs, collected around atezolizumab (anti-PD-L1) treatment. These receptors were taken from a man in his 60s with urothelial cancer.

J is TRBJ2-7 and V is TRBV9, with D maybe TRBD2 (6 bases). The CDR3 spans 14 residues. Looked up from germline, CDR1 is SGDLS and CDR2 is YYNGEE. V lost 3 bases and J 7 bases, leaving 17 bases between the germline ends. As DNA, the CDR3 is TGTGCCAGCAGCGCCGGGAGCGCCATAGGAGAGCAGTACTTC. It yields the protein CASSAGSAIGEQYF.

The genes are TRBV7-2 and TRBJ1-1; 7 nucleotides align to TRBD1. The CDR3 has 15 residues. V lost 5 bases, J lost 0 bases, and 6 bases stayed unmatched. CDR1 is SGHTA, CDR2 FQGNSA, per germline. The CDR3 is CASSPQGTLNTEAFF. In nucleotides, the CDR3 is TGTGCCAGCAGCCCACAGGGGACGTTGAACACTGAAGCTTTCTTT. The complete variable domain, with remaining parts taken from reference TRBV7-2 and TRBJ1-1, reads GAGVSQSPSNKVTEKGKDVELRCDPISGHTALYWYRQSLGQGLEFLIYFQGNSAPDKSGLPSDRFSAERTGGSVSTLTIQRTQQEDSAVYLCASSPQGTLNTEAFFGQGTRLTVV.

The J gene is TRBJ2-2, the V gene TRBV11-2, with 9 nucleotides matching TRBD2. The V segment lost 5 bases and the J segment 2 bases; nucleotides outside the gene matches: 12. The length of the CDR3 is 18 residues. The germline gives CDR1 SGHAT, CDR2 FQNNGV. The CDR3 nucleotides read TGTGCCAGCAGCCCCGGGGTAGCGGGAGACCATAACACCGGGGAGCTGTTTTTT. Protein: CASSPGVAGDHNTGELFF.

The chain has TRBV6-1 and TRBJ2-3; 7 bases match TRBD2. The trim removed 2 bases at V and 6 bases at J, leaving 11 bases unmatched. The CDR3 has 16 residues. Germline loops: CDR1 MNHNS, CDR2 SASEGT. The CDR3: CASSETPGLTMDTQYF. CDR3 bases: TGTGCCAGCAGTGAAACTCCGGGACTAACGATGGATACGCAGTATTTT.

This chain connects TRBV19 to TRBJ2-1; TRBD2 is a possible D gene (6 bases). Germline V gene data show CDR1 as LNHDA and CDR2 as SQIVND (reference sequence). This CDR3 spans 15 amino acids. V lost 6 bases to trimming and J lost 0 bases, with 12 bases between them. CDR3 sequence reads: CASRGGRLSYNEQFF. CDR3 coding DNA: TGTGCCAGTAGGGGGGGACGCCTCTCCTACAATGAGCAGTTCTTC.

The genes are TRBV4-3 and TRBJ1-2; TRBD1 matches 7 bases. V lost 1 base, J lost 8 bases, and 7 bases stayed unmatched. Looked up from germline, CDR1 is LGHNA and CDR2 is YSLEER. This CDR3 comprises 14 residues. CDR3 nucleotides: TGCGCCAGCAGCCAAGTAATAGGGGGCAGGGGCTACACCTTC. Its translation: CASSQVIGGRGYTF.

The chain links TRBV18 to TRBJ2-1; TRBD2 might be the D (5 bases). The CDR3 runs 16 residues. Germline V gene data show CDR1 as KGHSH and CDR2 as LQKENI. V dropped 3 bases and J dropped 0 bases, with 12 bases sitting between them. The CDR3 region has the DNA TGTGCCAGCTCACCCAGAGTAGCGTACTCCTACAATGAGCAGTTCTTC. Translating it yields CASSPRVAYSYNEQFF.

The chain couples TRBV18 to TRBJ2-7; 7 nucleotides line up with TRBD1. V was clipped by 5 bases and J by 2 bases; unmatched bases: 6. Germline lookup yields CDR1 KGHSH and CDR2 LQKENI. This CDR3 comprises 14 residues. CDR3 coding DNA: TGTGCCAGCTCATTCGACAGGGCCACCTACGAGCAGTACTTC. It translates to CASSFDRATYEQYF.

V gene TRBV11-3 combines with J gene TRBJ1-1; TRBD1 matches 8 bases. The CDR3 is 15 residues long. The V and J ends lost 3 bases and 5 bases, in that order; junction bases with no gene match: 8. Germline V gives CDR1 SGHNT, CDR2 YENEEA. CDR3 nucleotides: TGTGCCAGCAGCTTCTTCGGACAGGGTCGTACTGAAGCTTTCTTT. Translation gives CASSFFGQGRTEAFF.

This chain connects TRBV28 to TRBJ2-7; TRBD2 is a possible D gene (7 bases). CDR3 size: 14 residues. Per the germline V gene, CDR1 is MDHEN and CDR2 is SYDVKM. Deletions cut 4 bases from V and 1 base from J, with 11 bases between. The CDR3 reads CASSWGGASYEQYF. The CDR3 DNA follows: TGTGCCAGCAGTTGGGGGGGCGCGTCCTACGAGCAGTACTTC.

This clone appeared once. The chain joins TRBV2 to TRBJ2-7, with TRBD1 as a possible D gene (8 bases). Trimming removed 9 bases from V and 6 bases from J, with 18 bases in between. In germline, CDR1 is SNHLY, CDR2 FYNNEI. The CDR3 totals 13 residues. The DNA for the CDR3 is TGTGCCAGTTTGGGGAACAGGGGGGGCGAGCAGTACTTC. Encoded protein: CASLGNRGGEQYF.

The chain links TRBV9 to TRBJ2-1, with 10 bases that match TRBD2. Looked up from germline, CDR1 is SGDLS and CDR2 is YYNGEE. The V gene end was trimmed by 6 bases and the J gene end by 2 bases; junction bases not matched to a gene: 5. The CDR3 is 15 residues long. Written as DNA, the CDR3 is TGTGCCAGCACCTTAGCGGGAGGAACCTACAATGAGCAGTTCTTC. Its protein product is CASTLAGGTYNEQFF.

This chain connects TRBV19 to TRBJ1-2, with 8 positions matching TRBD1. Germline lookup yields CDR1 LNHDA and CDR2 SQIVND (reference sequence). V lost 5 bases to trimming and J lost 2 bases; unmatched junction nucleotides: 10. CDR3 length: 16 residues. CDR3 residues: CASSPSGQGRNYGYTF. The CDR3, as DNA: TGTGCCAGTAGTCCATCTGGACAGGGCCGGAACTATGGCTACACCTTC.

The gene calls are TRBV11-2 and TRBJ2-2, with a possible D match to TRBD1 (6 bases). The CDR3 totals 15 residues. V lost 3 bases to trimming and J lost 8 bases, with 16 bases between them. CDR1 and CDR2 (germline): SGHAT, FQNNGV. The CDR3 spells CASSFGTIASGELFF. CDR3 nucleotides: TGTGCCAGCAGCTTCGGGACAATTGCCAGTGGGGAGCTGTTTTTT.

The rearrangement joins TRBV2 to TRBJ2-7; tentative D call: TRBD1 (7 bases). The CDR3 has 12 amino acids. Trimming took 11 bases from V and 9 from J, leaving 20 bases between them. CDR1 and CDR2 (germline): SNHLY, FYNNEI. CDR3 in DNA: TGTGCCGGGGGCGGGGACAGCCAGGGGCAGTACTTC. It specifies CAGGGDSQGQYF.

This clone showed up many times. This chain links TRBV5-4 with TRBJ2-2; 7 nucleotides match TRBD1. CDR3 length: 14 amino acids. V dropped 2 bases and J dropped 4; count of bases not matched to a gene: 2. Germline V gene lookup returns CDR1 SGHNT and CDR2 YYREEE (reference sequence). CDR3 residues: CASSLGGRTGELFF. CDR3 DNA sequence: TGTGCCAGCAGCTTAGGGGGCCGCACCGGGGAGCTGTTTTTT. The full variable domain, in which reference TRBV5-4 and TRBJ2-2 provide the parts outside the CDR3, is ETGVTQSPTHLIKTRGQQVTLRCSSQSGHNTVSWYQQALGQGPQFIFQYYREEENGRGNFPPRFSGLQFPNYSSELNVNALELDDSALYLCASSLGGRTGELFFGEGSRLTVL.

The gene calls are TRBV2 and TRBJ1-2; 7 bases align to TRBD1. The CDR3 sequence is 13 residues long. Germline loops: CDR1 SNHLY, CDR2 FYNNEI. Trimming cost V 5 bases and J 6 bases; bases outside gene matches: 6. In DNA form, the CDR3 reads TGTGCCAGCAGTTTTGACAGGGTTAATGGCTACACCTTC. Its protein product is CASSFDRVNGYTF.

The chain recombines TRBV6-5 with TRBJ2-1, with 8 bases identical to TRBD1. Trimming cost V 4 bases and J 7 bases; bases outside gene matches: 6. The CDR3 has 14 amino acids. Germline V gene lookup returns CDR1 MNHEY and CDR2 SVGAGI. CDR3 sequence reads: CASSSGTGVNEQFF. The CDR3 DNA reads TGTGCCAGCAGTTCCGGGACAGGTGTGAATGAGCAGTTCTTC.

The V and J genes are TRBV7-8 and TRBJ1-5, with D unresolved. The CDR3 runs to 12 residues. Germline loops: CDR1 SGHVS, CDR2 FQNEAQ. V lost 0 bases and J lost 13, with 10 bases in between. CDR3 sequence: CASSLARKEQHF. The CDR3 bases are TGTGCCAGCAGCTTAGCGCGGAAGGAACAGCATTTT.